What follows are 5 T cell receptor beta chains derived from one specimen sequenced in a study of long-term antiretroviral therapy in people with HIV. Researchers report immunoSEQ v3.0 was run at survey level. This table comes from immunoSEQ multiplex PCR, and its TCRdb copy is limited to in-frame clones, with some not included. The sample comprises about 24,000 clones, roughly 89% of which are singletons, and roughly 9.3% rests with the top ten. The sequences come from unsorted PBMCs, collected 1.8 years before starting antiretroviral therapy. The origin of the receptors is a man in his fifties or sixties with HIV.

The chain is built from TRBV11-2 and TRBJ2-2, with 13 bases aligning to TRBD2. V trimming: 1 base; J trimming: 6 bases; junction bases outside the gene matches: 5. Looked up from germline, CDR1 is SGHAT and CDR2 is FQNNGV. The CDR3 extends over 17 amino acids. The CDR3 spells CASSLARTSGRAGELFF. In nucleotides, the CDR3 is TGTGCCAGCAGCTTAGCGCGCACTAGCGGGAGGGCCGGGGAGCTGTTTTTT.

The gene calls are TRBV5-6 and TRBJ2-7, with 9 bases fitting TRBD1. Trimming cost V 3 bases and J 6 bases; bases outside gene matches: 1. The CDR3 runs to 12 residues. Germline V CDR1 and CDR2: SGHDT, YYEEEE. CDR3 loop: CASSWGQGEQYF. CDR3 nucleotide sequence: TGTGCCAGCAGCTGGGGACAGGGCGAGCAGTACTTC. Full variable domain (outside the CDR3, taken from reference TRBV5-6 and TRBJ2-7): DAGVTQSPTHLIKTRGQQVTLRCSPKSGHDTVSWYQQALGQGPQFIFQYYEEEERQRGNFPDRFSGHQFPNYSSELNVNALLLGDSALYLCASSWGQGEQYFGPGTRLTVT.

This chain connects TRBV2 to TRBJ1-2; D perhaps matches TRBD1 (5 bases). The CDR3 is 16 amino acids. The V end lost 8 bases, the J end lost 3 bases, and 22 bases lay between the germline ends. CDR1 is SNHLY, CDR2 FYNNEI, per germline. CDR3 protein: CASARLDPGAYYGYTF. The CDR3 DNA reads TGTGCCAGCGCGAGATTAGACCCCGGGGCTTACTATGGCTACACCTTC.

The chain links TRBV5-1 to TRBJ1-2; no clear D gene. The germline CDR1 and CDR2 sequences are SGHRS and YFSETQ. This CDR3 is 13 amino acids long. The V gene lost 0 bases and the J gene lost 4 bases, with 7 bases spanning the gap. CDR3 DNA: TGCGCCAGCAGCTTGGAGAAGACCTATGGCTACACCTTC. It specifies CASSLEKTYGYTF.

This clone was seen just once. This chain connects TRBV6-5 to TRBJ2-1; 12 nucleotides agree with TRBD2. This CDR3 region has 16 residues. With 2 bases clipped from V and 8 bases from J, the junction kept 7 bases outside the gene matches. From germline, CDR1 is MNHEY and CDR2 SVGAGI. The CDR3 sequence: CASSYTRLAGAYEQFF. CDR3 DNA: TGTGCCAGCAGTTACACCCGACTAGCGGGAGCATATGAGCAGTTCTTC.